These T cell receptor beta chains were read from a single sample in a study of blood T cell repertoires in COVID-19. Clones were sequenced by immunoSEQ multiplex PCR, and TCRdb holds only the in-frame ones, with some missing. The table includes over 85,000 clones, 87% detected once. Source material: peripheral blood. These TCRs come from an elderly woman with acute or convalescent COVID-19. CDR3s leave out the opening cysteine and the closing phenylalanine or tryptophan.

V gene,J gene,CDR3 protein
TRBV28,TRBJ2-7,ASLRTDRNGYEQY
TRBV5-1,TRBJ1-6,ASSLDSQNSPLH
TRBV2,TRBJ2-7,ASNEDMPYEQY
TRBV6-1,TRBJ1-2,ASSEANYGYT
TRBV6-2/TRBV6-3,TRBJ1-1,ASSYGRENTEAF
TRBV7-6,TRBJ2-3,ASSLTSGGTLGPDTQY
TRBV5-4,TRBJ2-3,ASSSGQSTDTQY
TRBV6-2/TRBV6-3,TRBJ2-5,ASSQDGGGGGWNQY
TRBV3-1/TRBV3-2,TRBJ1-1,ASSYSGVNTEAF
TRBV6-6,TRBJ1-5,ASTGQLNQPQH
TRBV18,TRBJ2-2,ASSGGDTGELF
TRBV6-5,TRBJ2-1,ASSYSPAGNEQF
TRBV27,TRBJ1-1,ASSLSRGTVNTEAF
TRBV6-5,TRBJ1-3,ASSSIQGSSGNTIY
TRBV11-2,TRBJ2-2,ASSLDRVSTGELF
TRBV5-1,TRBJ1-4,ASSLGQPGEKLF
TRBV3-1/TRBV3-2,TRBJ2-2,ASSRRGDGGELF
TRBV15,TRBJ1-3,ATSRDPGISGNTIY
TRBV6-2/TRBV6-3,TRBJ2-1,ASNPLGGSGRPGEQF
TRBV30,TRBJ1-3,AWSVGGSGNTIY
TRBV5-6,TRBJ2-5,ASSPQPTGDQETQY
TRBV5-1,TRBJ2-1,ASSVRTGNNEQF
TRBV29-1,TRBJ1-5,SVIIMGAPDSQPQH
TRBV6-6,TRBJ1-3,ASSTTGGNTIY
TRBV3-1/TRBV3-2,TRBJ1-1,ASSQRTGATF
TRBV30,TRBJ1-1,AWSGSAGTEAF
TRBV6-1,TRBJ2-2,ASSATGHPKDTGELF
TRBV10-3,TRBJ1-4,AISLSDSHNEKLF